This T cell receptor (beta chain) came from a study of shared clonotypes between healthy human individuals. From germline, CDR1 is SGHRS and CDR2 YFSETQ. V was trimmed by 0 bases and J by 1 base, leaving 7 bases between them. This CDR3 contains 15 residues. The study's findings and limits: Compared with memory subsets, naive subsets generally had larger estimated richness.

Using immunoSEQ multiplex PCR, the repertoire was profiled, and TCRdb retains in-frame clones only, with some absent. The sample yields 170,000 or so clones, around 63% seen once. On this clone itself: Its antigen is not known.

Every donor, a Caucasian adult, lived in Nashville, Tennessee. Sequenced sample: memory CD4+ T cells sorted from blood. Subset here: CD45RA-negative fraction. J is TRBJ2-2 and V is TRBV5-1; D remains ambiguous. The sequence came from a man younger than 45 in good health. CDR3 protein: CASSLEERNTGELFF. CDR3 nucleotide sequence: TGCGCCAGCAGCTTGGAGGAGAGGAACACCGGGGAGCTGTTTTTT.